Following are 12 T cell receptor beta chains from one sample sequenced in a study of blood T cell repertoires in COVID-19. TCRdb keeps only in-frame clones here, not all; method: immunoSEQ multiplex PCR. The table records roughly 26,000 clones, approximately 64% of them present only once. Source material: peripheral blood. Receptors originate from a man between 60 and 70 years old with active or convalescent COVID-19.

This sequence joins TRBV28 and TRBJ2-4; TRBD1 is a possible D gene (6 bases). The CDR3 loop spans 16 amino acids. V was trimmed by 3 bases and J by 1 base, leaving 13 bases between them. Per the germline V gene, CDR1 is MDHEN and CDR2 is SYDVKM. CDR3 in amino acids: CASSLRIDRAKNIQYF. Written as DNA, the CDR3 is TGTGCCAGCAGTTTGAGGATTGACAGGGCCAAAAACATTCAGTACTTC.

The rearrangement links TRBV29-1 to TRBJ1-4; D is ambiguous. The CDR3 has 14 amino acids. V was shortened by 0 bases and J by 7 bases, with 12 bases between the two germline ends. Germline values: CDR1 SQVTM, CDR2 ANQGSEA. The CDR3, as DNA: TGCAGCGTTGAAGATCCGTCGCGGGCTGAAAAACTGTTTTTT. This gives the protein CSVEDPSRAEKLFF.

The sample holds a few counts of this clone. V usage is TRBV3-1 (or the pseudogene TRBV3-2) and J usage is TRBJ1-2; TRBD1 matches at 8 bases. CDR3 length: 16 residues. J was trimmed by 4 bases and V by 2 bases; bases with no gene match: 9. Germline CDR1 is LGHDT and CDR2 is YNNKEL (reference sequence). The CDR3 loop reads CASSQFRDRLIYGYTF. The CDR3, as DNA: TGTGCCAGCAGCCAATTTCGGGACAGGCTTATCTATGGCTACACCTTC.

The chain uses TRBV10-3 and TRBJ1-1; tentatively, D is TRBD1 (5 bases). The CDR3 extends over 15 amino acids. V was shortened by 0 bases and J by 3 bases, with 11 bases between the two germline ends. Germline V gene sequence: CDR1 ENHRY, CDR2 SYGVKD. The CDR3 sequence: CAISESAGWDTEAFF. The CDR3 nucleotides are TGTGCCATCAGTGAGTCGGCAGGGTGGGACACTGAAGCTTTCTTT.

The rearrangement joins TRBV5-4 to TRBJ1-5, with 10 bases that match TRBD1. Germline V gene sequence: CDR1 SGHNT, CDR2 YYREEE (reference sequence). J gave up 1 base and V 7 bases, and 8 bases lay outside the gene matches. CDR3 length equals 16 residues. The CDR3 sequence is CASGPGTGESNQPQHF. The CDR3 coding sequence is TGTGCCAGCGGACCTGGGACAGGGGAAAGCAATCAGCCCCAGCATTTT.

The table lists this clone with a count of one. The chain carries TRBV6-2 or TRBV6-3 and TRBJ2-2; 7 nucleotides line up with TRBD1. J lost 4 bases, V lost 5 bases, and 10 bases had no gene match. Looked up from germline, CDR1 is MNHEY and CDR2 is SVGEGT. The CDR3 has 16 residues. This CDR3 reads CASSQRQGTGTGELFF. The CDR3 coding sequence is TGTGCCAGCAGTCAGCGACAGGGAACGGGCACCGGGGAGCTGTTTTTT.

V gene TRBV11-3 combines with J gene TRBJ2-3; 11 bases map to TRBD2. Germline V CDR1 and CDR2: SGHNT, YENEEA. The trim removed 5 bases at V and 5 bases at J, leaving 9 bases unmatched. CDR3 length equals 16 residues. The chain's CDR3 is CASSASLAGGEDTQYF. The CDR3 DNA follows: TGTGCCAGCAGCGCAAGCTTAGCGGGAGGGGAAGATACGCAGTATTTT.

CDR3 sequence: CASSLRQGSATEAFF. The CDR3 region has the DNA TGTGCCAGCAGTTTAAGGCAGGGAAGCGCCACTGAAGCTTTCTTT. This chain uses TRBV27 with TRBJ1-1; possibly TRBD1 for D (5 bases). Germline CDR1 and CDR2: MNHEY and SMNVEV (reference sequence). The CDR3 has 15 residues. The germline V and J ends were trimmed by 2 bases and 4 bases, with 14 bases remaining between them.

This chain uses TRBV2 with TRBJ2-5, with 7 bases fitting TRBD2. V was clipped by 5 bases and J by 5 bases; unmatched bases: 8. CDR3 length: 14 amino acids. Per germline, CDR1 SNHLY and CDR2 FYNNEI. The DNA for the CDR3 is TGTGCCAGCAGTCGGACTAGAGAAGGGGAGACCCAGTACTTC. Its translation: CASSRTREGETQYF.

This clone occurred once. The J gene is TRBJ1-2, the V gene TRBV28, with 9 bases fitting TRBD1. V dropped 5 bases and J dropped 5; count of bases not matched to a gene: 6. Germline V CDR1 and CDR2: MDHEN, SYDVKM. The CDR3 runs to 14 residues. CDR3 DNA: TGTGCCAGCAGTCCGGGACAGGGCCGTTATGGCTACACCTTC. Residues: CASSPGQGRYGYTF.

The table lists this clone with a few counts. DNA of the CDR3: TGCGCCAGCAGGATCGGACTGAGCAATCAGCCCCAGCATTTT. Amino acid sequence: CASRIGLSNQPQHF. The rearrangement uses TRBV5-1 and TRBJ1-5; D is ambiguous. The CDR3 consists of 14 residues. Germline CDR1 is SGHRS and CDR2 is YFSETQ. Trimming cost V 5 bases and J 1 base, with 10 bases left between them.

V gene TRBV11-2 combines with J gene TRBJ2-4; 10 positions agree with TRBD1. Germline V gene sequence: CDR1 SGHAT, CDR2 FQNNGV. V lost 0 bases to trimming and J lost 3 bases; unmatched junction nucleotides: 14. This CDR3 is 20 amino acids long. The CDR3 region is CASSLELTGGAVGSKNIQYF. The CDR3 nucleotides read TGTGCCAGCAGCTTAGAACTGACAGGGGGCGCAGTGGGGAGCAAAAACATTCAGTACTTC.